The TCR beta chain described here comes from a study of OX40 agonist ivuxolimab in advanced cancers. The overall study: Every 2 weeks, patients got intravenous ivuxolimab at one of six dose levels (0.01-10 mg/kg).

Only in-frame clones appear in the TCRdb table, and some are missing; sequencing was by immunoSEQ multiplex PCR. The sample shows roughly 57,000 clones, 84% of them seen only once. The CDR3 has 15 amino acids. Germline CDR1 is SGDLS and CDR2 is YYNGEE. V lost 0 bases and J lost 4, with 13 bases in between. General study results and limits: Clonal expansion from baseline to week 6 occurred in both CD4+ and CD8+ T cells. Some patients who did not respond also had low normalized T-cell clonal expansion.

To note about this clone: The antigen is unknown.

The TCR originated in an adult with an advanced solid tumor such as melanoma, head and neck, liver or kidney cancer. The J gene is TRBJ1-2, the V gene TRBV9; D is unresolved. The sequencing used CD4+ or CD8+ T cells sorted from blood, collected in a trial of the OX40 agonist ivuxolimab. The CDR3 sequence is CASSVAAGGRYGYTF. As DNA, the CDR3 is TGTGCCAGCAGCGTAGCCGCTGGAGGGCGCTATGGCTACACCTTC.